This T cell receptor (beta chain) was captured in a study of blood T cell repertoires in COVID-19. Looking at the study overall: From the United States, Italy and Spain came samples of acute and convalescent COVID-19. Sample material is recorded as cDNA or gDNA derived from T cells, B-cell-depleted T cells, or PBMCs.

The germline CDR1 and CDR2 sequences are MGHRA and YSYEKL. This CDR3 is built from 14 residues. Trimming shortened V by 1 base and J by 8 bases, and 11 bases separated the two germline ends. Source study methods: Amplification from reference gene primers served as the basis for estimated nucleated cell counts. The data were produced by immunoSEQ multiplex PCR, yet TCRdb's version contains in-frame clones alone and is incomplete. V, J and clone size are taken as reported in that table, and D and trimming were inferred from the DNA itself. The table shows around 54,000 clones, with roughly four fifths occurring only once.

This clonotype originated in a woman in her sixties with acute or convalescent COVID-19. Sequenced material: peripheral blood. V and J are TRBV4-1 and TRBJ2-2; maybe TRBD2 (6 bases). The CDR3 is CASSQVGGSGELFF. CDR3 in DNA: TGCGCCAGCAGCCAAGTCGGAGGGAGTGGGGAGCTGTTTTTT.